Below are 6 T cell receptor beta chains sequenced from a single sample in a study of blood T cell repertoires in COVID-19. The table came from immunoSEQ multiplex PCR; TCRdb's copy has only in-frame clones and leaves some out. The table records around 300,000 clones, 70% to 90% of them present only once. What was sequenced was PBMCs or T cells enriched from blood (not recorded which). Receptor source: a woman aged 40-49 years who had recovered from COVID-19.

The rearrangement joins TRBV9 to TRBJ2-1, with TRBD2 matching 7 bases. V shed 7 bases, J shed 2 bases, and the junction held 0 bases outside the gene matches. This CDR3 region has 12 residues. CDR1 SGDLS and CDR2 YYNGEE come from the germline V gene. CDR3 sequence (DNA): TGTGCCAGCGGGAGGGCCTACAATGAGCAGTTCTTC. Protein product: CASGRAYNEQFF.

This chain connects TRBV28 to TRBJ2-1; maybe TRBD2 (5 bases). In germline, CDR1 is MDHEN, CDR2 SYDVKM. CDR3 length: 16 amino acids. V lost 3 bases and J 1 base, leaving 13 bases between the germline ends. DNA for the CDR3: TGTGCCAGCAGTTTGGTCACGTCGGGGTCCTACAATGAGCAGTTCTTC. Its translation: CASSLVTSGSYNEQFF.

This sequence joins TRBV28 and TRBJ1-2; TRBD1 matches 7 bases. There are 14 residues in the CDR3. CDR1 MDHEN and CDR2 SYDVKM come from the germline V gene. J was trimmed by 6 bases and V by 5 bases; bases with no gene match: 9. The CDR3, as DNA: TGTGCCAGCAGTCACAACAGGGGATTCAATGGCTACACCTTC. This gives the protein CASSHNRGFNGYTF.

V gene TRBV5-1 combines with J gene TRBJ2-1; possible D gene TRBD2, 6 bases. CDR1 and CDR2 from the germline V gene are SGHRS and YFSETQ. V lost 0 bases and J 7 bases, leaving 20 bases between the germline ends. This CDR3 has 17 residues. The CDR3 DNA sequence: TGCGCCAGCAGCTTGGGCCCCAGCGGGTCCCGCGGGAATGAGCAGTTCTTC. This sequence encodes CASSLGPSGSRGNEQFF. The complete variable domain, with remaining parts taken from reference TRBV5-1 and TRBJ2-1, reads KAGVTQTPRYLIKTRGQQVTLSCSPISGHRSVSWYQQTPGQGLQFLFEYFSETQRNKGNFPGRFSGRQFSNSRSEMNVSTLELGDSALYLCASSLGPSGSRGNEQFFGPGTRLTVL.

This clone has only a few counts. V gene TRBV5-1 combines with J gene TRBJ2-1; TRBD2 matches at 11 bases. CDR3 length: 15 amino acids. The V segment lost 0 bases and the J segment 9 bases; nucleotides outside the gene matches: 5. Germline assignment: CDR1 SGHRS and CDR2 YFSETQ. CDR3: CASSLVLAGVPEQFF. The CDR3 bases are TGCGCCAGCAGCTTGGTACTAGCGGGAGTTCCTGAGCAGTTCTTC.

This clone was detected only once. The chain links TRBV6-5 to TRBJ1-5; D might be TRBD1 (6 bases). Germline V CDR1 and CDR2: MNHEY, SVGAGI. The CDR3 length is 15 residues. V was shortened by 0 bases and J by 8 bases, with 14 bases between the two germline ends. CDR3 sequence (DNA): TGTGCCAGCAGTTACTCGAGGGGGGGCCCGGAGCCCCAGCATTTT. Protein: CASSYSRGGPEPQHF.